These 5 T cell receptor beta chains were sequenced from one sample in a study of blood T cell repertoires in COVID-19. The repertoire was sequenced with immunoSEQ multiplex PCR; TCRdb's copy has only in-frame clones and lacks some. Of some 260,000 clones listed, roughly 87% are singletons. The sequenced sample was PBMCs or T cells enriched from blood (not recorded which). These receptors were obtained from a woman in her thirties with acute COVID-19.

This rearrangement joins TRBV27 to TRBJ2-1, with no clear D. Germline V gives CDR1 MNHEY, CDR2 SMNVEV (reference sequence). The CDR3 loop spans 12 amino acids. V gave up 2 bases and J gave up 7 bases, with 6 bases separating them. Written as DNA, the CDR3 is TGTGCCAGCAGTTTACCCGGTAATGAGCAGTTCTTC. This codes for CASSLPGNEQFF.

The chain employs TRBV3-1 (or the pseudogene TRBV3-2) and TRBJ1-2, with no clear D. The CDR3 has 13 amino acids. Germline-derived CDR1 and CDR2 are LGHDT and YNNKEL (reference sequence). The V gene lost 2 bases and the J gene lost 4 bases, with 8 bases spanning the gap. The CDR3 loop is CASSQLTVYGYTF. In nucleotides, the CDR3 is TGTGCCAGCAGCCAACTGACTGTCTATGGCTACACCTTC.

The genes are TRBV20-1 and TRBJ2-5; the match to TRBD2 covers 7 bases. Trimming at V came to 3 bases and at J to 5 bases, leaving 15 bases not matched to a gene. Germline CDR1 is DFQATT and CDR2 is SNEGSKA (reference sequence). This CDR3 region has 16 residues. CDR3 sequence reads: CSASPASTSFKETQYF. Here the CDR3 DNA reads TGCAGTGCTAGTCCCGCTTCGACTAGCTTTAAGGAGACCCAGTACTTC.

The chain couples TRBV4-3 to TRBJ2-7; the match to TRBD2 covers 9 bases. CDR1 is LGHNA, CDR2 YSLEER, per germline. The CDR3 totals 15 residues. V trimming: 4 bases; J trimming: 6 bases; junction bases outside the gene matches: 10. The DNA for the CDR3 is TGCGCCAGCAGCCCCCTGGCGGGAGGGCCAGTCGAGCAGTACTTC. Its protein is CASSPLAGGPVEQYF.

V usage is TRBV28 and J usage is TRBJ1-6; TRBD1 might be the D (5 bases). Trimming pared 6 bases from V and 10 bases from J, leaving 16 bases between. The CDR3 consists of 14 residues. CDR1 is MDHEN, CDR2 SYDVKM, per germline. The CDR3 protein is CASRLMGGVSPLHF. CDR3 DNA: TGTGCCAGCAGATTGATGGGAGGGGTATCACCCCTCCACTTT.